Given below is one TCR beta chain in context. Original data processing: Amplification with reference gene primers provided the estimates of nucleated cell counts. The method was immunoSEQ multiplex PCR; TCRdb's version includes in-frame clones alone and lacks a portion of them. V, J and clone size were drawn from that table, and D and trimming were deduced from the DNA. The repertoire includes approximately 270,000 clones, approximately 85% of them detected once, and more than 3.5% sits in the top ten. Participants were aged roughly 18 to 100 years from some 24 US areas. These data originate in a study of blood T cell repertoires in COVID-19. Whole-study context: Samples of COVID-19 (acute and convalescent) were obtained from the United States, Italy and Spain. Nucleic acid was either cDNA or gDNA, and it came from T cells, B-cell-depleted T cells, or PBMCs.

The V gene lost 5 bases and the J gene lost 2 bases, with 10 bases spanning the gap. The CDR3 is 14 amino acids. Germline V CDR1 and CDR2: LNHDA, SQIVND (reference sequence). The V and J genes are TRBV19 and TRBJ1-5; weak D call: TRBD1 (5 bases). This TCR came from a woman aged 25 to 39 who had recovered from COVID-19. The sample consisted of PBMCs or T cells enriched from blood (not recorded which). The chain's CDR3 is CASSAQGRNQPQHF. The DNA of the CDR3 is TGTGCCAGTAGTGCCCAGGGCCGCAATCAGCCCCAGCATTTT.